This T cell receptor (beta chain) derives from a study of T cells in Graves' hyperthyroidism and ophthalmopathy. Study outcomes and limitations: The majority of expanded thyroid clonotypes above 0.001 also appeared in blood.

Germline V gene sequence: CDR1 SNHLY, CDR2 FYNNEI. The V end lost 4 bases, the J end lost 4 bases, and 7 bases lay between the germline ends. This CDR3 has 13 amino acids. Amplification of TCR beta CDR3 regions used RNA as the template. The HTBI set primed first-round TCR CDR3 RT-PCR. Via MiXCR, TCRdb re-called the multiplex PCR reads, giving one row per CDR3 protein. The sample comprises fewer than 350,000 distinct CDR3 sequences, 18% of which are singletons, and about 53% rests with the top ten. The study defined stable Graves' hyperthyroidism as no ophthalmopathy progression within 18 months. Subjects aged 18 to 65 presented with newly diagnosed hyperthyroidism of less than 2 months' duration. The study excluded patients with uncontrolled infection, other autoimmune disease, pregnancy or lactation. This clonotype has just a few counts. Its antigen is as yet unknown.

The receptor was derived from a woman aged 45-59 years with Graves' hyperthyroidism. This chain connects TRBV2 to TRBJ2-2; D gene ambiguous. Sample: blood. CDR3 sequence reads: CASSGLGTGELFF. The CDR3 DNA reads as TGTGCCAGCAGTGGGTTGGGCACCGGGGAGCTGTTTTTT. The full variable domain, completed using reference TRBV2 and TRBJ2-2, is EPEVTQTPSHQVTQMGQEVILRCVPISNHLYFYWYRQILGQKVEFLVSFYNNEISEKSEIFDDQFSVERPDGSNFTLKIRSTKLEDSAMYFCASSGLGTGELFFGEGSRLTVL.